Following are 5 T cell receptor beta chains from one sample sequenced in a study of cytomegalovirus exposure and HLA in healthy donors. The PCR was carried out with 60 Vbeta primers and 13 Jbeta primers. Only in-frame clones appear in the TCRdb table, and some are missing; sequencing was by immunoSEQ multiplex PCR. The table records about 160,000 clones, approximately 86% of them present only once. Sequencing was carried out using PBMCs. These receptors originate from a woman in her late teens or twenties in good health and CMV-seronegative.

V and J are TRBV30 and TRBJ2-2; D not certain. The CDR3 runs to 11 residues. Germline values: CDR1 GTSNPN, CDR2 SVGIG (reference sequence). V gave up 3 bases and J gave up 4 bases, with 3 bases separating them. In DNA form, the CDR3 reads TGTGCCTGGAGCGTCACCGGGGAGCTGTTTTTT. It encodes CAWSVTGELFF.

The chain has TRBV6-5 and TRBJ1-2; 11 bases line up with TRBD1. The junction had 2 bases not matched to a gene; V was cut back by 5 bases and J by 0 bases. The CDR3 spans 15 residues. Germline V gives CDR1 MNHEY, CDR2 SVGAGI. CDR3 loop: CASSRTGGSNYGYTF. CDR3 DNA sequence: TGTGCCAGCAGTCGGACAGGGGGCTCTAACTATGGCTACACCTTC.

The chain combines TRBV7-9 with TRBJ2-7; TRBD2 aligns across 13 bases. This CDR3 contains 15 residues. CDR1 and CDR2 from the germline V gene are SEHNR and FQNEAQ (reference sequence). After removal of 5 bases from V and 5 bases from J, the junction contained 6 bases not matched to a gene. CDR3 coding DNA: TGTGCCAGCAGCGCCCCCGGGACTAGCGGGAACGAGCAGTACTTC. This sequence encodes CASSAPGTSGNEQYF.

This CDR3 is CATSTYRAQYF. CDR3 DNA sequence: TGTGCCACCAGCACATACAGGGCGCAGTACTTC. This chain links TRBV15 with TRBJ2-7, with D perhaps TRBD1 (6 bases). Germline values: CDR1 LNHNV, CDR2 YYDKDF (reference sequence). The CDR3 contains 11 residues. V gave up 4 bases and J gave up 9 bases, with 10 bases separating them.

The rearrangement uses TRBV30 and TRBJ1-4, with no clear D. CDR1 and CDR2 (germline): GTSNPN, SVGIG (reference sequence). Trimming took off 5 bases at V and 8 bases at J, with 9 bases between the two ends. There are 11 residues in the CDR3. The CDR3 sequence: CAWQIREKLFF. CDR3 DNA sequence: TGTGCCTGGCAAATCAGGGAAAAACTGTTTTTT.